This T cell receptor (beta chain) was captured by sequencing in a study of response to subunit inactivated influenza vaccine. The CDR3 consists of 12 residues. The germline V gene encodes CDR1 DFQATT and CDR2 SNEGSKA (reference sequence). V was cut by 6 bases and J by 7 bases, with 15 bases left in between. TCRdb re-called the RT-PCR reads through MiXCR, storing one row per CDR3 protein. The data show some 600,000 distinct CDR3 sequences, around 15% seen once. This clonotype showed up just once. The sample was PBMCs from blood, taken approximately 15 days before vaccination. This receptor was identified in a middle-aged man who received an inactivated influenza vaccine. V and J are TRBV20-1 and TRBJ1-1; maybe TRBD1 (5 bases). CDR3 loop: CSALGGSGEAFF. CDR3 nucleotides: TGCAGTGCGTTGGGGGGTTCGGGTGAAGCTTTCTTT.